This passage covers 5 T cell receptor beta chains from one sample sequenced in a study of blood T cell repertoires in COVID-19. Profiled with immunoSEQ multiplex PCR; TCRdb holds only in-frame clones, not every one. Among some 270,000 clones listed, about 85% were seen once. Specimen: peripheral blood. The receptor source for this set is a human donor with COVID-19, enrolled during active disease. The donor label of this sample is uncertain.

The chain couples TRBV5-1 to TRBJ1-1; no firm D call. The germline V gene has CDR1 SGHRS and CDR2 YFSETQ. V was trimmed by 0 bases and J by 1 base, leaving 10 bases between them. This CDR3 is 15 amino acids long. The DNA for the CDR3 is TGCGCCAGCAGCTTGGGTCTGGGGAGGAACACTGAAGCTTTCTTT. Residues: CASSLGLGRNTEAFF.

The chain couples TRBV10-3 to TRBJ1-2; 8 positions agree with TRBD1. Per the germline V gene, CDR1 is ENHRY and CDR2 is SYGVKD. V was pared by 4 bases and J by 3 bases, with 4 bases of the junction left unmatched. This CDR3 region has 14 residues. CDR3 DNA sequence: TGTGCCATCAGTGCAGGGGGCTGGGACTATGGCTACACCTTC. Translating gives CAISAGGWDYGYTF.

The genes are TRBV18 and TRBJ2-1; D is unresolved. V was trimmed by 2 bases and J by 0 bases, leaving 8 bases between them. This CDR3 has 15 amino acids. CDR1 is KGHSH and CDR2 is LQKENI in the germline V gene. CDR3 sequence (DNA): TGTGCCAGCTCACCAACGGGTCTCTCCTACAATGAGCAGTTCTTC. Translation gives CASSPTGLSYNEQFF.

This clone was observed once. Here the CDR3 reads CSVELRSNYGYTF. In DNA form, the CDR3 reads TGCAGCGTTGAACTGAGAAGTAACTATGGCTACACCTTC. The rearrangement links TRBV29-1 to TRBJ1-2; D call uncertain. CDR1 SQVTM and CDR2 ANQGSEA come from the germline V gene. This CDR3 is 13 amino acids long. Trimming took 2 bases from V and 1 from J, leaving 8 bases between them.

The chain employs TRBV5-8 and TRBJ1-2; unclear D gene. The CDR3 consists of 11 residues. The ends were cut back, 0 bases at V and 8 bases at J, with 5 bases in the middle. The V gene's germline CDR1 is SGHTS and CDR2 YDEGEE. The CDR3 DNA sequence: TGTGCCAGCAGCTTGGGGCTGGGCTACACCTTC. Translated, it gives CASSLGLGYTF.